The rows below give T cell receptor beta chains drawn from one sample of a study of cytomegalovirus exposure and HLA in healthy donors. TCRdb keeps only in-frame clones here, not all; method: immunoSEQ multiplex PCR. Of 100,000 to 150,000 clones detected, 66% appear once; the ten largest clones hold about 1.5%. The specimen sequenced was PBMCs. The source of these receptors is a man between 18 and 35 years old in good health and CMV-seronegative. CDR3s leave out the opening cysteine and the closing phenylalanine or tryptophan. D genes are given only for firm matches.

D	V	J	CDR3
TRBD1	TRBV10-3	TRBJ2-5	AISEGQVGETQY
.	TRBV6-1	TRBJ1-2	ANTGGYGYT
.	TRBV6-6	TRBJ2-1	ASRRSIDEQF
.	TRBV6-5	TRBJ1-1	ASSYSASEAF
.	TRBV7-6	TRBJ1-3	ASSTRDRISGNTIY
TRBD2	TRBV9	TRBJ2-1	ASSVGAGGYNEQF
.	TRBV7-9	TRBJ1-2	SSSLGRPRTNYGYT
TRBD2	TRBV30	TRBJ2-7	AWIRAGGYEQC
.	TRBV14	TRBJ2-7	ASSLGQLRAYEQY
TRBD1	TRBV19	TRBJ2-6	ASSGTASSGANVLT
TRBD1	TRBV28	TRBJ1-5	ASSDRGNQPQH